Listed below are T cell receptor beta chains from one sample, sequenced in a study of cytomegalovirus exposure and HLA in healthy donors. Sequencing used immunoSEQ multiplex PCR; TCRdb keeps in-frame clones, though not all of them. The sample holds nearly 65,000 clones, approximately 70% seen once. The sample taken for sequencing was PBMCs. Receptor source: a man aged 45-65 years in good health and CMV-seronegative. The CDR3 runs from the conserved cysteine through the conserved F or W. Each record gives: V gene, clone size, D gene, J gene, CDR3 DNA, CDR3 protein. A D gene is named only where the DNA matches it firmly. Size is omitted from some rows. Given values are once, few, many or a class for expanded clones.

TRBV2	.	TRBD1	TRBJ1-4	TGTGCCAGCACTTCCCCGGGACAGGGTAATGAAAAACTGTTTTTT	CASTSPGQGNEKLFF
TRBV7-2	.	.	TRBJ1-6	TGTGCCAGCAGCCGTCCGGGAATGGGTGGCTATAATTCACCCCTCCACTTT	CASSRPGMGGYNSPLHF
TRBV6-1	once	TRBD1	TRBJ1-1	TGTGCCAGCACCCGGACAGGGAATTTAGACACTGAAGCTTTCTTT	CASTRTGNLDTEAFF
TRBV27	.	.	TRBJ1-4	TGTGCCAGCAGTTTATCGGCTTTGAGGGCAGCCGTAACTAATGAAAAACTGTTTTTT	CASSLSALRAAVTNEKLFF
TRBV2	few	.	TRBJ1-1	TGTGCCAGCAGTGATTTCCAGGAAGCTTTCTTT	CASSDFQEAFF
TRBV12-5	.	TRBD1	TRBJ2-2	TGTGCTAGTGGTTTGGATCCTGGACAGGGGACTACTAACACCGGGGAGCTGTTTTTT	CASGLDPGQGTTNTGELFF
TRBV30	.	.	TRBJ1-5	TGTGCCTGGACCGATCAAGGGGGGAGGGCCAATCAGCCCCAGCATTTT	CAWTDQGGRANQPQHF
TRBV19	.	TRBD2	TRBJ2-6	TGTGCCAGTAGTGGGCCTAGCGGGTTCAGGTCTGGGGCCAACGTCCTGACTTTC	CASSGPSGFRSGANVLTF
TRBV19	few	.	TRBJ1-2	TGTGCCAGTATAGATGAAGTGGGAGGGTATGGCTACACCTTC	CASIDEVGGYGYTF
TRBV27	.	.	TRBJ2-3	TGTGCCAGCAGTTTCCAGGGCCGTAGCACAGATACGCAGTATTTT	CASSFQGRSTDTQYF
TRBV6-5	.	.	TRBJ1-2	TGTGCCAGCAGTTATACACACCTAGGTCGGCCCTATGGCTACACCTTC	CASSYTHLGRPYGYTF
TRBV5-1	.	.	TRBJ2-7	TGCGCCAGCAGCTTAAATACAGGGCGCTCTTCCTACGAGCAGTACTTC	CASSLNTGRSSYEQYF
TRBV9	.	.	TRBJ1-6	TGTGCCAGCAGCCCCATAGGGGCTTCAAGTTCACCCCTCCACTTT	CASSPIGASSSPLHF
TRBV27	.	TRBD1	TRBJ1-2	TGTGCCAGCAGTTTAGTGGCGGACAGGGATGGCTACACCTTC	CASSLVADRDGYTF
TRBV30	.	.	TRBJ1-1	TGTGCCTGGAATTCGGGGTCGGGGATGAACACTGAAGCTTTCTTT	CAWNSGSGMNTEAFF
TRBV7-9	few	TRBD1	TRBJ1-2	TGTTCCAGCAGCTTAGTTGGGACAGGGGGCGGCTATGGCTACACCTTC	CSSSLVGTGGGYGYTF
TRBV18	.	TRBD1	TRBJ2-7	TGTGCCAGCTCACCCCGGGACAGTTTTTACGAGCAGTACTTC	CASSPRDSFYEQYF
TRBV2	.	.	TRBJ1-1	TGTGCCAGCACCCCCGGCGGGGAGGGGGTCGACACTGAAGCTTTCTTT	CASTPGGEGVDTEAFF
TRBV5-4	.	TRBD1	TRBJ1-1	TGTGCCAGCAGCCCGATGGACAGGCTAAACACTGAAGCTTTCTTT	CASSPMDRLNTEAFF
TRBV30	.	TRBD2	TRBJ2-7	TGTGCCTGGAGTTCTACCCCCCCTATGCGGGGGGCTTACGAGCAGTACTTC	CAWSSTPPMRGAYEQYF
TRBV20-1	.	.	TRBJ1-1	TGCAGTGCTACGAGGACAGCCTTT	CSATRTAF
TRBV4-1	few	.	TRBJ1-2	TGCGCCAGCAGCCAAGAAATAGGGGTTGCCTATGGCTACACCTTC	CASSQEIGVAYGYTF
TRBV19	.	.	TRBJ1-1	TGTGCCAGTAGTATGGCCACAAACACTGAAGCTTTCTTT	CASSMATNTEAFF
TRBV9	.	TRBD1	TRBJ2-5	TGTGCCAGCAGCTCGGGACAGGGAAAAGAGACCCAGTACTTC	CASSSGQGKETQYF
TRBV6-5	.	.	TRBJ1-2	TGTGCCAGCAGCGCCAGGACACCTTTACGCTATGGCTACACCTTC	CASSARTPLRYGYTF
TRBV9	.	TRBD1	TRBJ2-3	TGTGCCAGCAGCGGAGACAGGGGAACAGATACGCAGTATTTT	CASSGDRGTDTQYF
TRBV27	.	.	TRBJ1-2	TGTGCCAGCAGTTCGTCCCTTTCTAACTATGGCTACACCTTC	CASSSSLSNYGYTF
TRBV2	.	TRBD1	TRBJ1-4	TGTGCCAGCAGTATGGACAGGGGGCAGGGGGAAAAACTGTTTTTT	CASSMDRGQGEKLFF
TRBV2	.	TRBD2	TRBJ2-1	TGTGCCAGCAGGCCAAAAAGCGGGGGGAACAATGAGCAGTTCTTC	CASRPKSGGNNEQFF
TRBV6-5	few	TRBD1	TRBJ1-5	TGTGCCAGCAGTGGACAGGGAAGGGATCAGCCCCAGCATTTT	CASSGQGRDQPQHF
TRBV4-2	.	.	TRBJ2-5	TGTGCCAGCAGCCAACGTCCGTTGGAGACCCAGTACTTC	CASSQRPLETQYF
TRBV2	few	.	TRBJ2-7	TGTGCCAGCCGAGACAACTCCTACGAGCAGTACTTC	CASRDNSYEQYF
TRBV4-1	.	TRBD1	TRBJ2-3	TGCGCCAGCAGCCAAGAGGGACAGGCGACGTCGAGCACAGATACGCAGTATTTT	CASSQEGQATSSTDTQYF
TRBV5-1	.	TRBD1	TRBJ1-2	TGCGCCAGCAGCTTGGAGGGACAGGGGGCGAGTGGCTACACCTTC	CASSLEGQGASGYTF
TRBV7-8	.	TRBD1	TRBJ2-3	TGTGCCAGCACCCTCGGACAGGGCACAGATACGCAGTATTTT	CASTLGQGTDTQYF
TRBV11-2	.	.	TRBJ2-7	TGTGCCAGCAGCTTAGATTCCTTCGGCGAGCAGTACTTC	CASSLDSFGEQYF
TRBV27	.	TRBD1	TRBJ1-5	TGTGCCAGCAGTTACACCGGGACAGGGATTCAGCCCCAGCATTTT	CASSYTGTGIQPQHF
TRBV21-1	few	.	TRBJ1-1	TGTGCCAGCAGCAACCGGACAGGGTTGAACACTGAAGCTTTCTTT	CASSNRTGLNTEAFF
TRBV2	.	TRBD1	TRBJ1-1	TGTGCCAGCACCCCCCGAACAGGGGGAGAAGCTTTCTTT	CASTPRTGGEAFF
TRBV5-4	once	TRBD1	TRBJ1-4	TGTGCCAGCAGCAAAAGGGACAGGGGCGAAAAACTGTTTTTT	CASSKRDRGEKLFF
TRBV5-1	.	TRBD1	TRBJ1-1	TGCGCCAGCAGCTTACGGACAGGCCCCAGCCTCACTGAAGCTTTCTTT	CASSLRTGPSLTEAFF
TRBV10-3	.	TRBD1	TRBJ2-1	TGTGCCATCAGTGATCCCACAGGGGGCGGATACAATGAGCAGTTCTTC	CAISDPTGGGYNEQFF
TRBV2	.	.	TRBJ2-5	TGTGCCAGCACGGTGCGGGAGACCCAGTACTTC	CASTVRETQYF
TRBV6-1	.	.	TRBJ1-2	TGTGCCAGCAGTGGGGGACAAGCGGGCTACACCTTC	CASSGGQAGYTF
TRBV4-1	once	TRBD1	TRBJ1-2	TGCGCCAGCAGCCAAGACGGGGACAGGGACTATGGCTACACCTTC	CASSQDGDRDYGYTF
TRBV5-1	.	TRBD1	TRBJ1-2	TGCGCCAGCAGCTTCCGACCAGGGGGTGGCTACACCTTC	CASSFRPGGGYTF
TRBV6-6	.	.	TRBJ1-1	TGTGCCAGCAGTTATTTCGACAGGATGAACACTGAAGCTTTCTTT	CASSYFDRMNTEAFF
TRBV10-3	.	TRBD2	TRBJ2-7	TGTGCCATCAGTGAGGGGAGGGACTACGAGCAGTACTTC	CAISEGRDYEQYF
TRBV6-1	few	.	TRBJ2-3	TGTGCCAGCAGTGAATTCGGGGTCACAGATACGCAGTATTTT	CASSEFGVTDTQYF
TRBV7-9	.	TRBD1	TRBJ2-3	TGTGCCAGCAGCTTAGCGACAGGGAGCACAGATACGCAGTATTTT	CASSLATGSTDTQYF
TRBV2	.	.	TRBJ2-5	TGTGCCAGCAGTGATCCCCTAGCGAGGGCCTTCCAAGAGACCCAGTACTTC	CASSDPLARAFQETQYF
TRBV15	.	TRBD2	TRBJ2-4	TGTGCCACCAGCACCGGGGGGTCGACCAAAAACATTCAGTACTTC	CATSTGGSTKNIQYF
TRBV5-6	.	.	TRBJ2-2	TGTGCCAGCAGCTTGGATGTTCCGGCCGGGGAGCTGTTTTTT	CASSLDVPAGELFF
TRBV7-9	.	.	TRBJ2-3	TGTTCCAGCAGCTTAGAAGGAAAAGGGGTTCAGACAGATACGCAGTATTTT	CSSSLEGKGVQTDTQYF
TRBV9	.	.	TRBJ2-7	TGTGCCAGCAGCGCACGGACACTCACCTACGAGCAGTACTTC	CASSARTLTYEQYF
TRBV7-2	.	.	TRBJ1-2	TGTGCCAGCAGCCCAGAGACAGGAGCTAACTATGGCTACACCTTC	CASSPETGANYGYTF
TRBV5-6	.	TRBD2	TRBJ2-7	TGTGCCAGCAGCCCCCTCACGGGGGGAAAGACCTACGAGCAGTACTTC	CASSPLTGGKTYEQYF
TRBV30	.	.	TRBJ1-1	TGTGCCTGGATCCACAGGTTGCAAAAGAACACTGAAGCTTTCTTT	CAWIHRLQKNTEAFF
TRBV30	.	.	TRBJ2-5	TGTGCCTGGAGTGGGTGGGGGGGCCCGGAGACCCAGTACTTC	CAWSGWGGPETQYF